The 20 T cell receptor beta chains in this list originate from one sample, sequenced in a study of blood T cell repertoires in COVID-19. Assay: immunoSEQ multiplex PCR; the TCRdb copy retains only in-frame clones and omits some. The table lists 150,000 to 200,000 clones, over 75% of them singletons, with around 2.7% in the top ten. The material sequenced was peripheral blood. Receptor source: a man aged 65-85 years with acute or convalescent COVID-19.

The V and J genes are TRBV24-1 and TRBJ2-1; D may be TRBD1 (5 bases). The V and J ends lost 5 bases and 4 bases respectively, with 8 bases between them. The V gene's germline CDR1 is KGHDR and CDR2 SFDVKD. The CDR3 is made up of 13 amino acids. CDR3: CATSVRQYNEQFF. CDR3 bases: TGTGCCACCAGTGTTCGACAGTACAATGAGCAGTTCTTC.

The chain employs TRBV6-2 or TRBV6-3 and TRBJ2-1; D gene uncertain. The V end was cut by 5 bases, the J end by 4 bases, with 9 bases between. Germline V gives CDR1 MNHEY, CDR2 SVGEGT. The CDR3 loop spans 13 amino acids. The CDR3 sequence: CASSPASYNEQFF. In DNA form, the CDR3 reads TGTGCCAGCAGTCCCGCCAGTTACAATGAGCAGTTCTTC.

The J gene is TRBJ1-2, the V gene TRBV5-1; 8 nucleotides align to TRBD1. V shed 0 bases, J shed 6 bases, and the junction held 4 bases outside the gene matches. Per germline, CDR1 SGHRS and CDR2 YFSETQ. The CDR3 contains 14 residues. The CDR3 loop is CASSLGTGKDGYTF. In nucleotides, the CDR3 is TGCGCCAGCAGCTTGGGGACAGGGAAGGATGGCTACACCTTC.

The rearrangement joins TRBV11-2 to TRBJ1-6, with D unclear. Germline values: CDR1 SGHAT, CDR2 FQNNGV. The CDR3 has 14 residues. V was trimmed by 1 base and J by 4 bases, leaving 5 bases between them. The CDR3 DNA follows: TGTGCCAGCAGCTTAGGCGGTTATAATTCACCCCTCCACTTT. Translated, it gives CASSLGGYNSPLHF.

This clone has a single count. The CDR3 loop reads CASSSAAGLETQYF. CDR3 DNA sequence: TGTGCCAGCAGTTCCGCGGCAGGGCTGGAGACCCAGTACTTC. The J gene is TRBJ2-5, the V gene TRBV7-9, with a tentative D call TRBD1 (5 bases). The V gene lost 6 bases and the J gene lost 5 bases, with 16 bases spanning the gap. The CDR3 extends over 14 amino acids. Germline V gene data show CDR1 as SEHNR and CDR2 as FQNEAQ (reference sequence). The whole variable domain, filled in from reference TRBV7-9 and TRBJ2-5, reads DTGVSQNPRHKITKRGQNVTFRCDPISEHNRLYWYRQTLGQGPEFLTYFQNEAQLEKSRLLSDRFSAERPKGSFSTLEIQRTEQGDSAMYLCASSSAAGLETQYFGPGTRLLVL.

CDR3 bases: TGTGCCAGCAGGCCCAACGTGCATCTATATGGCTACACCTTC. It is translated as CASRPNVHLYGYTF. This chain links TRBV2 with TRBJ1-2, with no clear D. Germline assignment: CDR1 SNHLY and CDR2 FYNNEI. Trimming pared 6 bases from V and 5 bases from J, leaving 16 bases between. This CDR3 comprises 14 residues.

The V gene is TRBV5-1, the J gene TRBJ1-3; D not certain. The germline gives CDR1 SGHRS, CDR2 YFSETQ. The CDR3 is 15 amino acids. V lost 4 bases to trimming and J lost 1 base, with 12 bases between them. CDR3 region: CASSTNTGSGNTIYF. In nucleotides, the CDR3 is TGCGCCAGCAGCACCAATACGGGGTCTGGAAACACCATATATTTT.

The rearrangement joins TRBV9 to TRBJ2-3, with TRBD2 as a possible D gene (5 bases). CDR3 length equals 14 residues. Trimming took 3 bases from V and 1 from J, leaving 9 bases between them. In germline, CDR1 is SGDLS, CDR2 YYNGEE. In DNA, the CDR3 is TGTGCCAGCAGCGCCGGGGAACGCACAGATACGCAGTATTTT. It specifies CASSAGERTDTQYF.

This clone was seen only a few times. This chain joins TRBV27 and TRBJ2-3; 8 bases are a match to TRBD1. The CDR3 is made up of 17 amino acids. Germline CDR1 reads MNHEY; CDR2 reads SMNVEV (reference sequence). The trim removed 3 bases at V and 4 bases at J, leaving 12 bases unmatched. CDR3 nucleotides: TGTGCCAGCAGTTTTAGCTTCCAGGGGGCCTCGGCAGATACGCAGTATTTT. The encoded protein is CASSFSFQGASADTQYF.

This clone was picked up one time. This chain links TRBV14 with TRBJ1-1; D may be TRBD1 (6 bases). V lost 0 bases and J lost 8, with 13 bases in between. The CDR3 extends over 14 amino acids. The germline CDR1 and CDR2 sequences are SGHDN and FVKESK. The CDR3 nucleotides are TGTGCCAGCAGCCAAGATGTCAGGGGTAGGGAAGCTTTCTTT. Its translation: CASSQDVRGREAFF.

Worth noting for this clone: This sample also contains other DNA sequences that code for the same CDR3. The V and J genes are TRBV5-1 and TRBJ1-2; D gene ambiguous. This CDR3 region has 13 residues. V was cut by 0 bases and J by 2 bases, with 5 bases left in between. The germline V gene encodes CDR1 SGHRS and CDR2 YFSETQ. The CDR3 nucleotides read TGCGCCAGCAGCTTGGGGCAGAACTATGGCTACACCTTC. Translation: CASSLGQNYGYTF.

V is TRBV5-5 and J is TRBJ2-3; TRBD1 aligns across 9 bases. J lost 8 bases, V lost 4 bases, and 11 bases had no gene match. Germline CDR1 reads SGHKS; CDR2 reads YYEKEE (reference sequence). The CDR3 is 15 amino acids. The CDR3 region is CASSQEAQGARTQYF. The CDR3 region has the DNA TGTGCCAGCAGCCAGGAGGCACAGGGGGCGCGTACGCAGTATTTT.

J is TRBJ1-2 and V is TRBV6-6; 9 bases fit TRBD1. J was trimmed by 6 bases and V by 2 bases; bases with no gene match: 4. Germline V gene lookup returns CDR1 MNHNY and CDR2 SVGAGI (reference sequence). The CDR3 has 14 amino acids. CDR3 sequence reads: CASSYRTGEDGYTF. CDR3 sequence (DNA): TGTGCCAGCAGTTACAGGACAGGGGAGGATGGCTACACCTTC.

The CDR3 sequence is CASSYGGQTNYGYTF. CDR3 sequence (DNA): TGTGCCAGCAGTTACGGAGGACAGACTAACTATGGCTACACCTTC. The chain links TRBV6-2 or TRBV6-3 to TRBJ1-2; perhaps TRBD1 as D (6 bases). CDR3 length: 15 residues. With 2 bases removed from V and 0 bases from J, the gap between germline ends came to 10 bases. The V gene's germline CDR1 is MNHEY and CDR2 SVGEGT.

In its sample, this clone was seen a few times. The chain recombines TRBV5-1 with TRBJ1-4, with TRBD1 matching over 7 bases. This CDR3 has 16 residues. The J segment lost 4 bases and the V segment lost 4 bases, leaving 10 bases of the junction unmatched. CDR1 SGHRS and CDR2 YFSETQ come from the germline V gene. CDR3 amino acids: CASSLRQGLLNEKLFF. The CDR3 DNA sequence: TGCGCCAGCAGCCTCAGACAGGGCCTTCTTAATGAAAAACTGTTTTTT.

The chain combines TRBV6-6 with TRBJ1-2; 10 bases line up with TRBD1. This CDR3 comprises 14 residues. CDR1 and CDR2 (germline): MNHNY, SVGAGI (reference sequence). Trimming at V came to 5 bases and at J to 6 bases, leaving 6 bases not matched to a gene. The CDR3 bases are TGTGCCAGCAGTAACGGACAGGGGGATAATGGCTACACCTTC. It translates to CASSNGQGDNGYTF.

The V and J genes are TRBV28 and TRBJ2-7; no reliable D call. The CDR3 totals 10 residues. V was pared by 4 bases and J by 5 bases, with 3 bases between. Germline V gene sequence: CDR1 MDHEN, CDR2 SYDVKM. This chain's CDR3 is CASSSNEQYF. As DNA, the CDR3 is TGTGCCAGCAGTTCCAACGAGCAGTACTTC.

This chain connects TRBV6-5 to TRBJ1-2; tentatively, D is TRBD1 (5 bases). V dropped 6 bases and J dropped 4 bases, with 12 bases sitting between them. Germline values: CDR1 MNHEY, CDR2 SVGAGI. The CDR3 totals 13 residues. CDR3 sequence (DNA): TGTGCCAGCAGCCTAGACAGAAGCTATGGCTACACCTTC. Translated: CASSLDRSYGYTF.

There are many counts of this clone. This chain joins TRBV6-1 and TRBJ2-7; possibly TRBD2 for D (6 bases). Germline assignment: CDR1 MNHNS and CDR2 SASEGT. The CDR3 loop spans 18 amino acids. V lost 3 bases and J 2 bases, leaving 23 bases between the germline ends. CDR3 sequence: CASSDGRGPGLSAYEQYF. CDR3 nucleotide sequence: TGTGCCAGCAGTGATGGTCGGGGTCCAGGACTATCAGCCTACGAGCAGTACTTC.

This clone was seen a single time. The V gene is TRBV4-3, the J gene TRBJ2-2; TRBD1 is a possible D gene (6 bases). V lost 0 bases and J lost 5, with 13 bases in between. The CDR3 runs 16 residues. Germline V gives CDR1 LGHNA, CDR2 YSLEER. CDR3 sequence: CASSQDLGTLTGELFF. In DNA form, the CDR3 reads TGCGCCAGCAGCCAAGATTTGGGGACACTTACCGGGGAGCTGTTTTTT.